The clone carrying this TCR beta chain was counted once. The antigen remains unidentified. The CDR3 covers 16 residues. The V end was cut by 0 bases, the J end by 11 bases, with 22 bases between. Germline V gene sequence: CDR1 SGHRS, CDR2 YFSETQ. The data derive from a study of T cell responses to AZD1222 COVID-19 vaccine. The assay was immunoSEQ multiplex PCR, and TCRdb's table has in-frame clones only and misses some. This table has 90,000 to 120,000 clones, 80% to 90% appearing once. Study outcomes and limitations: The donor cohort was predominantly white British with a female majority, and clonal diversity may have been underestimated. Recipients of AZD1222 seropositive at baseline numbered only five or six.

The specimen was peripheral blood, collected on day 0 of AZD1222 vaccination. This chain connects TRBV5-1 to TRBJ2-3, with TRBD2 as a possible D gene (6 bases). This sequence originates from an adult in good health. The CDR3 nucleotides read TGCGCCAGCAGCTTGGTCGGGAGCCCCGATAAGGGGTGGCAGTATTTT. This sequence encodes CASSLVGSPDKGWQYF. Supplemented by reference TRBV5-1 and TRBJ2-3, the full variable domain reads KAGVTQTPRYLIKTRGQQVTLSCSPISGHRSVSWYQQTPGQGLQFLFEYFSETQRNKGNFPGRFSGRQFSNSRSEMNVSTLELGDSALYLCASSLVGSPDKGWQYFGPGTRLTVL.